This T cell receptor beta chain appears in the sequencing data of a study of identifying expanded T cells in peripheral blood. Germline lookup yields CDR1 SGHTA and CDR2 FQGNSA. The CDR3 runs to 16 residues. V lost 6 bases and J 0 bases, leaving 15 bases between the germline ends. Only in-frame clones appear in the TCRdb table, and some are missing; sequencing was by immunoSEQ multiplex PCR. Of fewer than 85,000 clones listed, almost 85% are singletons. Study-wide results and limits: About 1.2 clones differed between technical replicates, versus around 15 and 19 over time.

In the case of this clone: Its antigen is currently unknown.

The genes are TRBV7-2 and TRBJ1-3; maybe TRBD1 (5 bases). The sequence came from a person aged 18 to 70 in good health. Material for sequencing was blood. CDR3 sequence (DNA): TGTGCCAGCAGTTTCAACGGGGGGAGCTCTGGAAACACCATATATTTT. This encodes CASSFNGGSSGNTIYF.